This TCR beta chain derives from a study of post-analysis software for immune sequencing data. Study summary: Progressive-relapsing, secondary progressive and relapsing-remitting multiple sclerosis were among the disease courses included.

Unique molecular identifiers were built into the TCR beta cDNA libraries. With about 0.95 to 11 million T cells as the source, 450,000 to 600,000 cDNA molecules resulted. TCRdb reprocessed the PCR reads with MiXCR, giving one entry per CDR3 protein. The table shows 380,000 or so distinct CDR3 sequences, with around 37% occurring only once. Findings of the study overall: For normalized Chao1 diversity, multiple sclerosis patients scored significantly lower than controls did. About five TRBV segments, including TRBV5-6, TRBV5-1 and TRBV20-1, were more frequent in patients than controls.

Comment on this clonotype: Its antigen is not known.

The ends were cut back, 4 bases at V and 10 bases at J, with 17 bases in the middle. Germline values: CDR1 SGHDN, CDR2 FVKESK. The CDR3 is 13 amino acids. Material: blood. The receptor was derived from a girl aged 10-17 years with multiple sclerosis. V usage is TRBV14 and J usage is TRBJ2-7; D is unclear. The chain's CDR3 is CASSPRRATRQYF. For the CDR3, the DNA is TGTGCCAGCAGCCCCCGAAGGGCGACGAGACAGTACTTC. Full variable domain (outside the CDR3, taken from reference TRBV14 and TRBJ2-7): EAGVTQFPSHSVIEKGQTVTLRCDPISGHDNLYWYRRVMGKEIKFLLHFVKESKQDESGMPNNRFLAERTGGTYSTLKVQPAELEDSGVYFCASSPRRATRQYFGPGTRLTVT.